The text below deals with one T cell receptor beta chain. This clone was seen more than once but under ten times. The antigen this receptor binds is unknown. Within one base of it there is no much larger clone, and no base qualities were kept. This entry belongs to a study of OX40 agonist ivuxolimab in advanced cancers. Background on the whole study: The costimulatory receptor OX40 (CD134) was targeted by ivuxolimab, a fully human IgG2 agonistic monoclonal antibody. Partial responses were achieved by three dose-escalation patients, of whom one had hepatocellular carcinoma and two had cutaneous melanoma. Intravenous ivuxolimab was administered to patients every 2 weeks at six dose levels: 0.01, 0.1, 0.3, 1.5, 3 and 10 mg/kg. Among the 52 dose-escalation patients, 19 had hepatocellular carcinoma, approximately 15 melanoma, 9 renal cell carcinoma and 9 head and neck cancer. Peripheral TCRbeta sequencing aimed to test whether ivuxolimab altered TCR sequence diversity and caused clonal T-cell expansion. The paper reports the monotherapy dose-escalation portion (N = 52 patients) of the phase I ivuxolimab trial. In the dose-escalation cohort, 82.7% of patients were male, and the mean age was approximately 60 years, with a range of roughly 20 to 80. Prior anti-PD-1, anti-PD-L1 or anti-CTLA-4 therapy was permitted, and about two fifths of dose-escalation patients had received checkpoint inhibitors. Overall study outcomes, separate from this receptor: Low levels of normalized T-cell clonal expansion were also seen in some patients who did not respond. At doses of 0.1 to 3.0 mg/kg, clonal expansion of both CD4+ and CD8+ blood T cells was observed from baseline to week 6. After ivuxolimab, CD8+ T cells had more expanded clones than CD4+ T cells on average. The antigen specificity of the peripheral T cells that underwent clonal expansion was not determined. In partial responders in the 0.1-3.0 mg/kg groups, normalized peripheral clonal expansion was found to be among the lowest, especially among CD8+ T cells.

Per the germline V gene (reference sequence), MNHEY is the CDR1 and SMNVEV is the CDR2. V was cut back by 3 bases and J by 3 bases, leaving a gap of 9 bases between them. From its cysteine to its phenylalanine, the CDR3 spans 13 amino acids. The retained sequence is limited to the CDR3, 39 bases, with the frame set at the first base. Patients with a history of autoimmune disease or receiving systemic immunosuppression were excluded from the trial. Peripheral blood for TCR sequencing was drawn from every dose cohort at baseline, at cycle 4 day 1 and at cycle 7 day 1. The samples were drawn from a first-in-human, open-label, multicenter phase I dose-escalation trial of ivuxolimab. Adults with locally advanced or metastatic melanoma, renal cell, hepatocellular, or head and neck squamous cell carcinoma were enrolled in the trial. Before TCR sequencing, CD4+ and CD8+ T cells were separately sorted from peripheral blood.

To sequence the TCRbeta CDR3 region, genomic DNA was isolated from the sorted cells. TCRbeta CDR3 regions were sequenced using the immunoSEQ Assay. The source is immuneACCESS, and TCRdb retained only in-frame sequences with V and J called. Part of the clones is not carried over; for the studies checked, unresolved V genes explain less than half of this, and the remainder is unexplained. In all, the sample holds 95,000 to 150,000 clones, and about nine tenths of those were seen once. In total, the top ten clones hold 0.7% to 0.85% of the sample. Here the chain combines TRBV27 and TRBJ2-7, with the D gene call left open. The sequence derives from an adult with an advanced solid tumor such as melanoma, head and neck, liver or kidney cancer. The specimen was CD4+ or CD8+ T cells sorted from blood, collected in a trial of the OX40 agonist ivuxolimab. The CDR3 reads CASSFSMRYEQYF. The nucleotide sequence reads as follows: TGTGCCAGCAGTTTCTCCATGCGCTACGAGCAGTACTTC.